This section outlines one TCR beta chain sequence together with its context. The people who gave samples were healthy Caucasians from Russia, aged about 6 to 95. Isolating PBMCs gave at least 6.5 million of these cells per sample. These data originate in a study of blood T cells in healthy people across ages. Overall study: Template switching recovered approximately one barcoded beta molecule for every two T cells.

Next came a second PCR, run for about 7 to 12 cycles, which used a sample-barcoded 5' primer along with a J-beta primer mix. TCRdb ran MiXCR on the 5' RACE reads and lists one entry per CDR3 protein. Found here are 1.5 million to 1.8 million distinct CDR3 sequences, under 55% of them singletons; the top ten hold about 4%. The CDR3 is 14 amino acids. Germline V gene sequence: CDR1 SEHNR, CDR2 FQNEAQ (reference sequence). Deletions cut 2 bases from V and 3 bases from J, with 9 bases between. The source material was blood. The receptor comes from a young woman in good health. The genes are TRBV7-9 and TRBJ2-3; a possible D gene is TRBD2 (6 bases). CDR3 sequence: CASSLREKTDTQYF. In DNA, the CDR3 is TGTGCCAGCAGCTTACGGGAGAAAACAGATACGCAGTATTTT.